The source of this T cell receptor beta chain is a study of Ad26.COV2.S vaccination and SARS-CoV-2 variants. Study context: Administration of Ad26.COV2.S was intramuscular, either once or twice 56 days apart. General observations from the study: The study found similar non-spike TCR breadth in vaccine and placebo recipients. Substantial response breadth was reportedly seen for spike-specific CD8+ and CD4+ T cells after vaccination. Measures of TCR breadth and depth may have fallen short of total T cell responses.

From germline, CDR1 is LNHDA and CDR2 SQIVND (reference sequence). The V end was cut by 6 bases, the J end by 0 bases, with 12 bases between. The CDR3 has 15 amino acids. This table comes from immunoSEQ multiplex PCR, and its TCRdb copy is limited to in-frame clones, with some not included. The table records about 350,000 clones, around nine tenths of them present only once. This clone was counted only a few times. Its antigen is not identified. The treatment was: 15 to 20 received Ad26.COV2.S at low or high dose, single or two shots; about five received placebo; per-sample allocation not given. Samples came from day 63 after the first vaccine or placebo injection.

The chain employs TRBV19 and TRBJ1-5, with D possibly being TRBD1 (6 bases). The sequence was obtained from a person aged 18 to 59 who received the Ad26.COV2.S COVID-19 vaccine or a placebo. The sequencing here drew on peripheral blood, taken in a trial of Ad26.COV2.S vaccine versus placebo. This CDR3 reads CASRGQTYSNQPQHF. As DNA, the CDR3 is TGTGCCAGTAGAGGACAGACCTATAGCAATCAGCCCCAGCATTTT.